This T cell receptor beta chain derives from a study of shared clonotypes between healthy human individuals. Study-level information: The plates for each donor numbered three CD4 naive, three CD4 memory, two CD8 naive and one CD8 memory.

The CDR3 loop spans 15 amino acids. The J segment lost 4 bases and the V segment lost 4 bases, leaving 12 bases of the junction unmatched. From germline, CDR1 is GTSNPN and CDR2 SVGIG (reference sequence). The table came from immunoSEQ multiplex PCR; TCRdb's copy has only in-frame clones and leaves some out. Counted here are roughly 2.2 million clones, roughly 92% occurring once; the ten biggest clones make up 0.37%. This receptor was identified in a man between 18 and 29 years old in good health. Some clones in this sample may be carry-over from other donors' samples. Sequencing was carried out using naive CD4+ T cells from PBMCs. The subset denotes: CD45RA+ positively selected. The gene calls are TRBV30 and TRBJ1-2, with 7 bases lining up with TRBD1. The CDR3 sequence is CAWIEKRKGAYGYTF. As DNA, the CDR3 is TGTGCCTGGATCGAAAAAAGGAAGGGGGCCTATGGCTACACCTTC.